The clone carrying this T cell receptor (beta chain) turned up a few times. Its antigen is still unknown. These data come from a study of response to subunit inactivated influenza vaccine. V trimming: 4 bases; J trimming: 3 bases; junction bases outside the gene matches: 7. The CDR3 is made up of 15 amino acids. Looked up from germline, CDR1 is SGHRS and CDR2 is YFSETQ. The study, taken as a whole, reports: The study's authors posited that every seasonal influenza vaccination enlists few new T cells.

MiXCR was run by TCRdb on the RT-PCR reads, yielding one entry per CDR3 protein. Of about 830,000 distinct CDR3 sequences in the sample, approximately 18% are singletons; the top ten hold about 11%. The starting material was PBMCs from blood, obtained roughly 5 days after vaccination. The source of this sequence is a man aged 50 to 60 who received an inactivated influenza vaccine. The V call is TRBV5-1, the J call TRBJ2-4; 7 bases match TRBD1. CDR3: CASSQGQVDKNIQYF. The CDR3 region has the DNA TGCGCCAGCAGCCAAGGACAGGTTGACAAAAACATTCAGTACTTC.